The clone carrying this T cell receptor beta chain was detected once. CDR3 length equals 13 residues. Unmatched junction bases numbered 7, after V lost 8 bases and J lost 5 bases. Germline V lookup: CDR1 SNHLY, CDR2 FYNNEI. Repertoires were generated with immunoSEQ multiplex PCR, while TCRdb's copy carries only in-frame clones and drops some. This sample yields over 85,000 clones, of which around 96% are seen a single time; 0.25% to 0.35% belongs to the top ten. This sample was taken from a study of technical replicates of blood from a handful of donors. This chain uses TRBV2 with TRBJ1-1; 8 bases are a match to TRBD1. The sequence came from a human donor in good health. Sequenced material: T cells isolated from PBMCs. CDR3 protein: CASCRTGRTEAFF. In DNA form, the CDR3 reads TGTGCCAGCTGCAGGACAGGGCGGACTGAAGCTTTCTTT. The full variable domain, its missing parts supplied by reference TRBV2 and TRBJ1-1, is EPEVTQTPSHQVTQMGQEVILRCVPISNHLYFYWYRQILGQKVEFLVSFYNNEISEKSEIFDDQFSVERPDGSNFTLKIRSTKLEDSAMYFCASCRTGRTEAFFGQGTRLTVV.